The present T cell receptor (beta chain) was sequenced within a study of Japanese encephalitis immunity and Zika vaccine responses (dated by TCRdb to the early 2020s). With regard to the full study: Three 5.0 ug doses of alum-adjuvanted ZPIV were administered to included participants at weeks 0, 4 and 28. Two to three months ahead of the first ZPIV dose, 11 to 12 participants were given JEV vaccine (IXIARO) as a two-dose regimen with the doses 28 days apart. One dose of YFV vaccine (YF-VAX) was administered before ZPIV to about 12 participants, and roughly 10 participants were flavivirus-naive. Over five representative participants from each pre-vaccination group were selected for TCR sequencing, using samples from week 0 (after pre-vaccination and before ZPIV) and week 52. TCR repertoires from a few flavivirus-naive individuals were additionally analyzed at weeks 2, 6 and 52 after the start of ZPIV vaccination. For stimulations, either ZIKV structural-protein peptide pools divided into flavivirus-conserved and non-conserved sets or JEV or YFV peptides matching the pre-vaccination were used. The ZIKV peptides, 15-mers that overlapped by 11 residues, were chosen for containing NetMHCpan/NetMHCII-predicted epitopes with affinity below 50 nM. The study tested whether CD4 T cell responses to the Zika vaccine were shaped by prior Japanese encephalitis virus (JEV) or yellow fever virus (YFV) vaccination. On the study overall, not on this receptor specifically: In JEV-pre-vaccinated donors, the repertoire richness of CD4 T cells responding to conserved ZIKV epitopes dropped significantly after ZPIV. The individual peptides behind the cross-reactive responses were not identified because limits on sample size made peptide-pool deconvolution impossible. The samples grouped by participant and showed no similarity across individuals, which suggests that no public TCRs were detected. CD8 T cell responses to ZIKV peptide pools were of very low magnitude and seen in only a few individuals. Repertoire similarity across time-points and stimulations was higher in JEV-pre-vaccinated donors than in YFV-pre-vaccinated donors, indicating more clonotypes shared between ZIKV and JEV stimulation. The analysis was restricted to a subset of trial participants with three doses and adequate samples, and the entire vaccinated cohort was not analyzed.

This clonotype registers as large (0.1 to 1%) within its sample. No clone much larger than this one lies a single base away; base qualities are absent. After labeling with CellTrace CFSE, PBMCs were cultured for roughly 6 days in RPMI containing approximately 8% human serum along with peptide pools, each at around 1 ug/mL. Unfixed proliferating CD4 T cells were sorted on a BD FACSAria as live CD56-CD19-CD16-CD3+CD4+ CFSE-low cells. Enrolled adults were healthy and seronegative for ZIKV, JEV, YFV, DENV and WNV by microneutralization screening. The samples were drawn from a phase 1 trial of an alum-adjuvanted Zika purified-inactivated virus (ZPIV) vaccine that was randomized, double-blinded and placebo-controlled. Peripheral blood mononuclear cells were isolated using a standard procedure and kept frozen in liquid nitrogen until needed. To prepare the library, 5' RACE was applied. Before sequencing, the TCRbeta libraries were pooled in proportion to the number of cells sorted for each library. RNAzol RT was used to extract total RNA from the sorted cells, and cDNA was then synthesized using an oligo(dT) primer together with a template-switching oligo. The TCRbeta V-CDR3-J region was amplified by PCR between a SMARTer oligo primer and a TCRbeta constant-region primer using Kapa HiFi. Illumina adaptors and sample-specific index barcodes were added in a second PCR, with HighPrep bead cleanup and a Bioanalyzer check confirming a band of roughly 650 bp. The libraries were sequenced on an Illumina MiSeq using 2x151 bp paired-end reads. Per the authors' processing: Reads were demultiplexed with an in-house Java program, and TCRbeta annotations were assigned and clonotypes were counted with MiXCR. Repertoire overlap was assessed with Morisita-Horn indices from the R package vegan, and UPGMA clustering and Circos plots of recurring clonotypes were generated. Shannon diversity and richness were each normalized to the maximum value possible given the input cell numbers, so the resulting values fell between 0 and 1. MUSCLE was used to align CDR3beta sequences, SeqinR to compute distances, and R to plot multidimensional scaling. TCRdb applied fastp at Q25 and MiXCR to the public reads, then kept only in-frame beta chains. Each CDR3 protein appears once, grouped with its most common genes and DNA. The V and J calls were not made by the authors but by TCRdb's processing. This sample holds about 150 distinct CDR3 sequences; about 0.68% were observed only once. The ten largest clones capture about 40% of the sample.

The sample here was antigen-activated CD4+ T cells from blood, cultured, taken during a Zika inactivated vaccine study. This sequence was found in an adult woman who received an inactivated Zika virus vaccine.

The CDR3: CASSGGPHEQFF. The bases are TGCGCCAGCAGCGGGGGGCCCCATGAGCAGTTCTTC. The chain is encoded by TRBV5-1 joined to TRBJ2-1; the D region may be TRBD1 or TRBD2, each matching 6 bases equally. The CDR3 contains 12 residues, cysteine and phenylalanine counted. CDR3 DNA is the only sequence kept; it has 36 bases, read in frame from the first base. The trim is 4 bases for V and 8 bases for J, with a gap of 10 bases between the germline ends. The germline V gene sets CDR1 to SGHRS and CDR2 to YFSETQ.